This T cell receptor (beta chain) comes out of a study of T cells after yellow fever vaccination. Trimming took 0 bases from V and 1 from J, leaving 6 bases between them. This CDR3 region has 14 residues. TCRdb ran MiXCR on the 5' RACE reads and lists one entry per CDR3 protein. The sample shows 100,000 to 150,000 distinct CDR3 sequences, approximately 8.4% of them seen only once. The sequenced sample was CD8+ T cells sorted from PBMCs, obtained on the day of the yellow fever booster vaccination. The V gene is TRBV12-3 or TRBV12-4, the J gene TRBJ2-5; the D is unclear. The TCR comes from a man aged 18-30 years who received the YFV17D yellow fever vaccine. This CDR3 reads CASSLAQFQETQYF. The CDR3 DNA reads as TGTGCCAGCAGTTTAGCCCAGTTCCAAGAGACCCAGTACTTC.